Listed here are 16 T cell receptor beta chains from one sample, sequenced in a study of read filtering for tumor transcriptome and immune sequencing. Molecular barcoded adaptors covering alpha/delta and beta/gamma chains were used on approximately 440 ng RNA. From the reads, TCRdb called clonotypes with MiXCR, one entry per CDR3 protein. This sample has over 90,000 distinct CDR3 sequences, with about 22% found just once. The material sequenced was a population of CD138-negative cells sorted from bone marrow. The receptors shown here come from a donor aged 40 or older with multiple myeloma.

The genes are TRBV7-9 and TRBJ2-3; D is uncertain. V lost 5 bases to trimming and J lost 2 bases, with 11 bases between them. CDR3 length: 14 amino acids. Germline CDR1 is SEHNR and CDR2 is FQNEAQ (reference sequence). The CDR3 is CASSQVVTTDTQYF. In DNA, the CDR3 is TGTGCCAGCAGCCAGGTGGTCACCACAGATACGCAGTATTTT.

This chain connects TRBV21-1 to TRBJ1-1. TRBV21-1 is marked as a pseudogene. The CDR3 has 12 residues. CDR3 amino acids: CASSRLNTEAFF. The CDR3 DNA is TGTGCCAGCAGCAGGTTGAACACTGAAGCTTTCTTT.

The rearrangement joins TRBV2 to TRBJ2-1, with 8 bases that match TRBD2. The CDR3 sequence is 15 residues long. Trimming at V came to 2 bases and at J to 9 bases, leaving 9 bases not matched to a gene. Germline assignment: CDR1 SNHLY and CDR2 FYNNEI. In nucleotides, the CDR3 is TGTGCCAGCAGTGAATATAGCGGGGTCGGCGGTGAGCAGTTCTTC. Its translation: CASSEYSGVGGEQFF.

This clonotype was seen a handful of times. The chain uses TRBV28 and TRBJ1-5; D possibly corresponds to TRBD1 (6 bases). CDR3 length equals 13 residues. V lost 7 bases, J lost 3 bases, and 10 bases lay in between. Germline V gene data show CDR1 as MDHEN and CDR2 as SYDVKM. The CDR3 nucleotides are TGTGCCAGCACCGGACAGTACAATCAGCCCCAGCATTTT. Residues: CASTGQYNQPQHF.

The chain recombines TRBV11-2 with TRBJ2-7; TRBD2 matches 7 bases. The V gene's germline CDR1 is SGHAT and CDR2 FQNNGV. The CDR3 extends over 15 amino acids. The ends lost 6 bases at V and 0 bases at J; junction bases unmatched: 8. The CDR3: CASREGLPSSYEQYF. CDR3 sequence (DNA): TGTGCCAGCAGGGAGGGACTACCTTCCTCCTACGAGCAGTACTTC.

Comments on this clonotype: A much larger clone differs from this one at a single base, so this may be a read error. The chain joins TRBV7-3 to TRBJ2-1, with TRBD2 matching over 9 bases. The germline gives CDR1 SGHTA, CDR2 FQGTGA. There are 15 residues in the CDR3. V lost 4 bases and J lost 2; bases outside the gene matches: 3. In nucleotides, the CDR3 is TGTGCCAGCAGCTCAGAGCGGGGGGCCTACAATGAGCAGTTCTTC. This gives the protein CASSSERGAYNEQFF.

A word on this clonotype: Given a much more abundant clone one base away, this may be a read error. The V and J genes are TRBV12-3 or TRBV12-4 and TRBJ1-2; D is possibly TRBD1 (5 bases). CDR3 length: 12 amino acids. This chain's CDR3 is CASSFEGYGYAF. In DNA, the CDR3 is TGTGCCAGCAGTTTTGAGGGGTATGGCTACGCCTTC.

About this clonotype: A much bigger clone sits one base away, suggesting this may be a read error. A read error is likely, as this CDR3 ends without the conserved phenylalanine or tryptophan. The J gene is TRBJ1-5, the V gene TRBV5-1; unclear D gene. The length of the CDR3 is 14 residues. V was trimmed by 2 bases and J by 7 bases, leaving 13 bases between them. The germline V gene has CDR1 SGHRS and CDR2 YFSETQ. The chain's CDR3 is CASSLGGWRQPQHL. The CDR3 nucleotides read TGCGCCAGCAGCTTAGGAGGATGGCGACAGCCCCAGCATCTT.

This clonotype was recorded many times. The rearrangement uses TRBV4-1 and TRBJ2-1, with 8 bases matching TRBD2. The V segment lost 2 bases and the J segment 1 base; nucleotides outside the gene matches: 4. The CDR3 contains 16 residues. Germline CDR1 and CDR2: MGHRA and YSYEKL. CDR3 coding DNA: TGCGCCAGCAGCCAATCCAGCGGGGGATCCTACAATGAGCAGTTCTTC. Its translation is CASSQSSGGSYNEQFF.

In its sample, this clonotype was seen many times. This chain uses TRBV10-2 with TRBJ1-5, with D hard to call. CDR1 and CDR2 (germline): WSHSY, SAAADI. Trimming removed 6 bases at V and 0 bases at J, with 12 bases between. This CDR3 is 15 amino acids long. The chain's CDR3 is CASSRTGSSNQPQHF. As DNA, the CDR3 is TGCGCCAGCAGCAGAACGGGATCTAGCAATCAGCCCCAGCATTTT.

Ten or more counts support this clonotype. The chain links TRBV7-9 to TRBJ1-5; no reliable D call. The length of the CDR3 is 13 residues. The V gene's germline CDR1 is SEHNR and CDR2 FQNEAQ (reference sequence). With 5 bases removed from V and 7 bases from J, the gap between germline ends came to 12 bases. The chain's CDR3 is CASSPEGGQPQHF. The CDR3 DNA reads TGTGCCAGCAGCCCCGAGGGCGGGCAGCCCCAGCATTTT.

The sample holds many counts of this clonotype. The chain recombines TRBV4-1 with TRBJ1-2, with a weak D call TRBD1 (6 bases). CDR1 is MGHRA and CDR2 is YSYEKL in the germline V gene. V was cut by 0 bases and J by 0 bases, with 14 bases left in between. The CDR3 runs to 17 residues. CDR3 amino acids: CASSQDPWTDANYGYTF. CDR3 nucleotides: TGCGCCAGCAGCCAAGATCCCTGGACAGATGCTAACTATGGCTACACCTTC.

In this sample, this clonotype turned up many times. The rearrangement uses TRBV6-2 or TRBV6-3 and TRBJ2-6; no definite D call. This CDR3 is 13 amino acids long. Germline values: CDR1 MNHEY, CDR2 SVGEGT. Between the trimmed V and J ends, which lost 7 bases and 0 bases, there was a span of 4 bases. Here the CDR3 reads CASTPSGANVLTF. The CDR3 coding sequence is TGTGCCAGCACCCCCTCTGGGGCCAACGTCCTGACTTTC.

About this clonotype: Its ends do not fully match the called genes, so a read error is possible. The chain links TRBV29-1 to TRBJ2-7; 8 bases are shared with TRBD1. CDR1 and CDR2 (germline): SQVTM, ANQGSEA. This CDR3 is built from 13 residues. The CDR3 loop reads CSVESGGSGQALF. For the CDR3, the DNA is TGCAGCGTCGAAAGTGGGGGGTCGGGACAGGCACTTTTC.

A note on this clonotype: Being one base from a much bigger clone, this may be a read error. CDR3 sequence reads: CSAAAVANTEASF. The CDR3, as DNA: TGCAGTGCTGCAGCAGTGGCGAACACTGAAGCTTCCTTT. This chain uses TRBV20-1 with TRBJ1-1; D not certain. CDR1 is DFQATT, CDR2 SNEGSKA, per germline (reference sequence). The CDR3 has 13 residues.

This clonotype was counted ten times or more. The rearrangement uses TRBV5-1 and TRBJ2-5; 7 bases line up with TRBD2. The germline V gene encodes CDR1 SGHRS and CDR2 YFSETQ. This CDR3 is 15 amino acids long. J lost 2 bases, V lost 3 bases, and 7 bases had no gene match. Written as DNA, the CDR3 is TGCGCCAGCAGCTATGGGACTAACCGACAAGAGACCCAGTACTTC. Its protein is CASSYGTNRQETQYF.